This T cell receptor (beta chain) stems from a study of shared clonotypes between healthy human individuals. The CDR3 consists of 15 residues. The germline gives CDR1 SGHNT, CDR2 YYREEE (reference sequence). Trimming removed 5 bases at V and 3 bases at J, with 16 bases between. It was across several immunoSEQ plates that each subset's genomic DNA was evenly split. Measured with immunoSEQ multiplex PCR; TCRdb has only the in-frame clones, and not every one. The data show around 700,000 clones, 55% to 85% seen once. The receptor was isolated from a woman younger than 45 in good health. This chain connects TRBV5-4 to TRBJ2-3; D might be TRBD1 (6 bases). Sample: memory CD4+ T cells sorted from blood. Stated subset: CD45RA-negative fraction. DNA of the CDR3: TGTGCCAGCAGTTCCTCTTGGGGGCAGACAGATACGCAGTATTTT. It specifies CASSSSWGQTDTQYF.